This is a list of T cell receptor beta chains from one sample in a study of shared clonotypes between healthy human individuals. The data were produced by immunoSEQ multiplex PCR, yet TCRdb's version contains in-frame clones alone and is incomplete. The table has roughly 2 million clones, roughly 94% seen once. The source material was naive CD4+ T cells sorted from blood. These receptors were collected from a man aged 18 to 29 in good health. Each CDR3 is given with its conserved first and last residue. A D gene is named only where the DNA matches it firmly. The size of a clone is reported for some rows only, either as once, few or many, or as a class for expanded clones.

clone_size	cdr3_length	v_call	d_call	j_call	cdr3_aa	cdr3_nt
NA	16	TRBV27	TRBD2	TRBJ2-1	CASSLDRTSGMNEQFF	TGTGCCAGCAGTTTAGATCGGACTAGCGGGATGAATGAGCAGTTCTTC
NA	16	TRBV5-5	TRBD1	TRBJ1-3	CASSADRGVTGNTIYF	TGTGCCAGCAGCGCCGACAGGGGGGTCACTGGAAACACCATATATTTT
NA	16	TRBV4-1	NA	TRBJ2-5	CASSRYTGSALETQYF	TGCGCCAGCAGCCGGTACACCGGGAGCGCGTTGGAGACCCAGTACTTC
once	16	TRBV9	TRBD1	TRBJ2-5	CASSASGTGGRKTQYF	TGTGCCAGCAGCGCTTCCGGGACAGGGGGCAGGAAGACCCAGTACTTC
NA	16	TRBV5-6	NA	TRBJ2-3	CASSLGSVSSTDTQYF	TGTGCCAGCAGCTTGGGTAGCGTGTCGAGCACAGATACGCAGTATTTT
few	15	TRBV5-1	TRBD2	TRBJ2-3	CASSLAGKVADTQYF	TGCGCCAGCAGCTTAGCGGGAAAAGTAGCAGATACGCAGTATTTT
NA	14	TRBV7-2	TRBD2	TRBJ2-7	CASSSLAGTYEQYF	TGTGCCAGCAGCTCCCTAGCGGGAACCTACGAGCAGTACTTC
NA	12	TRBV5-4	NA	TRBJ2-1	CASSLASNEQFF	TGTGCCAGCAGCTTGGCCAGCAATGAGCAGTTCTTC
NA	18	TRBV4-3	TRBD1	TRBJ2-3	CASSPGPGRGQGLDTQYF	TGCGCCAGCAGCCCCGGGCCAGGACGGGGACAGGGGTTAGATACGCAGTATTTT
NA	13	TRBV2	TRBD1	TRBJ1-1	CASSETGRTEAFF	TGTGCCAGCAGTGAGACAGGGAGGACTGAAGCTTTCTTT